This T cell receptor (beta chain) is drawn from a study of vaccination effects on CD4 cells after COVID-19. Study-level points and caveats: The study got few convalescent patients and did not collect any early post-infection timepoints. Infection-derived and vaccine-derived clones contracted markedly late after vaccination.

Germline loops: CDR1 SNHLY, CDR2 FYNNEI. V lost 0 bases to trimming and J lost 4 bases, with 12 bases between them. The CDR3 is made up of 15 amino acids. Using viral peptide pools, the ViraFEST assay grew out antigen-specific CD4+ T cells prior to sequencing. With approximately ten days of culture completed, CD4+ T cells were isolated. Participants received two doses of either the BNT162b2 or mRNA-1273 vaccine. Having tested negative for nucleocapsid antibodies, the vaccine recipients showed no prior SARS-CoV-2 infection. Produced via immunoSEQ multiplex PCR; TCRdb's table is partial and in-frame only. There are approximately 30,000 clones in the sample; around 80% occur only once, and approximately 1.5% lies in the top ten. Comment on this clone: Its antigen is currently unknown.

The sample was CD4+ T cells from PBMCs cultured with HCoV-NL63 spike peptides, taken after COVID-19 vaccination. The V call is TRBV2, the J call TRBJ1-2, with D unresolved. The receptor was isolated from a human donor who received a COVID-19 vaccine. Some clones in this sample may be carry-over from other donors' samples. CDR3: CASSEAVGGGYGYTF. CDR3 coding DNA: TGTGCCAGCAGTGAAGCGGTCGGTGGAGGCTATGGCTACACCTTC.